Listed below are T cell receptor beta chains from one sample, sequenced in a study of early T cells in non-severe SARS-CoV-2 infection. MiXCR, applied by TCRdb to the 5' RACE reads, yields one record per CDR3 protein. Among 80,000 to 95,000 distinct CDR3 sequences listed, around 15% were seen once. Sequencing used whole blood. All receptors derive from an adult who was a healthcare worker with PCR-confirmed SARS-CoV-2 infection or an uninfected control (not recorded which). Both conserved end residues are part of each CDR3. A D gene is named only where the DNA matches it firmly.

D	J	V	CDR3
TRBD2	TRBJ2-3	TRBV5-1	CASSPYLLAGVTDTQYF
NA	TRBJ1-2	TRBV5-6	CASSLDLDGYTF
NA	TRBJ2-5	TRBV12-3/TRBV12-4	CASSSFSGTQYF
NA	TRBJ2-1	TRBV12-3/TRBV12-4	CASSRDTRLGHEQFF
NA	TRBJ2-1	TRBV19	CASSVQSSYNEQFF
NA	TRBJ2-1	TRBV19	CASRAVGVRIVNEQFF
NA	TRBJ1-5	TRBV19	CASMEGSYNQPQHF
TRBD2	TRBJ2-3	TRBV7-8	CASSLGLATDTQYF
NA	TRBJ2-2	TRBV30	CAWSVRYTGELFF
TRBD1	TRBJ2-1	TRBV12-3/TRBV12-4	CASSFRQGGYNEQFF
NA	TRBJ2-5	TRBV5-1	CASSNREIRETQYF